This T cell receptor beta chain was captured by sequencing in a study of CD4+ T cells in melanoma (dated by TCRdb to between 2020 and 2023). Describing the broader study: Neoantigen-specific CD4+ T cells in human melanoma were investigated in the study.

Trimming accounts for 0 bases at V and 3 bases at J, while the number of junction bases matched to no gene is 11. Its CDR3 holds 17 amino acids, cysteine through phenylalanine. The kept DNA is CDR3 alone, 51 bases in frame from the first base. Sequences SGDLS (CDR1) and YYNGEE (CDR2) are obtained from the germline V gene. Donors were patients with melanoma. Results and caveats for the whole study, not just this receptor: According to the report, neoantigen-specific CD4+ T cells in melanoma displayed diverse differentiation states. Neoantigen-specific CD4+ T cells were reported to be correlated with the function of CD8+ T cells, macrophages and B cells.

Library creation used the immunoSEQ multiplex PCR assay. Held by TCRdb, this immuneACCESS table contains in-frame sequences only and omits some clones. Under half of the omission traces to an unresolved V gene where checked; the cause of the rest is unknown. The sample profile shows around 15,000 clones; roughly 66% of them were found once. About 14% of the sample is taken by the ten largest. A note on this clone: Its specific antigen is unknown. Base qualities were left out, and no much larger clone turns up one base away.

The sequence derives from a human donor with melanoma. The sequence links TRBV9 to TRBJ2-5, and TRBD2 aligns with 7 junction nucleotides. Material: cells from a culture (not recorded whether cultured in vitro). CDR3 region: CASSVVLPGAGEETQYF. The DNA reads TGTGCCAGCAGCGTAGTCCTCCCCGGGGCGGGAGAAGAGACCCAGTACTTC.